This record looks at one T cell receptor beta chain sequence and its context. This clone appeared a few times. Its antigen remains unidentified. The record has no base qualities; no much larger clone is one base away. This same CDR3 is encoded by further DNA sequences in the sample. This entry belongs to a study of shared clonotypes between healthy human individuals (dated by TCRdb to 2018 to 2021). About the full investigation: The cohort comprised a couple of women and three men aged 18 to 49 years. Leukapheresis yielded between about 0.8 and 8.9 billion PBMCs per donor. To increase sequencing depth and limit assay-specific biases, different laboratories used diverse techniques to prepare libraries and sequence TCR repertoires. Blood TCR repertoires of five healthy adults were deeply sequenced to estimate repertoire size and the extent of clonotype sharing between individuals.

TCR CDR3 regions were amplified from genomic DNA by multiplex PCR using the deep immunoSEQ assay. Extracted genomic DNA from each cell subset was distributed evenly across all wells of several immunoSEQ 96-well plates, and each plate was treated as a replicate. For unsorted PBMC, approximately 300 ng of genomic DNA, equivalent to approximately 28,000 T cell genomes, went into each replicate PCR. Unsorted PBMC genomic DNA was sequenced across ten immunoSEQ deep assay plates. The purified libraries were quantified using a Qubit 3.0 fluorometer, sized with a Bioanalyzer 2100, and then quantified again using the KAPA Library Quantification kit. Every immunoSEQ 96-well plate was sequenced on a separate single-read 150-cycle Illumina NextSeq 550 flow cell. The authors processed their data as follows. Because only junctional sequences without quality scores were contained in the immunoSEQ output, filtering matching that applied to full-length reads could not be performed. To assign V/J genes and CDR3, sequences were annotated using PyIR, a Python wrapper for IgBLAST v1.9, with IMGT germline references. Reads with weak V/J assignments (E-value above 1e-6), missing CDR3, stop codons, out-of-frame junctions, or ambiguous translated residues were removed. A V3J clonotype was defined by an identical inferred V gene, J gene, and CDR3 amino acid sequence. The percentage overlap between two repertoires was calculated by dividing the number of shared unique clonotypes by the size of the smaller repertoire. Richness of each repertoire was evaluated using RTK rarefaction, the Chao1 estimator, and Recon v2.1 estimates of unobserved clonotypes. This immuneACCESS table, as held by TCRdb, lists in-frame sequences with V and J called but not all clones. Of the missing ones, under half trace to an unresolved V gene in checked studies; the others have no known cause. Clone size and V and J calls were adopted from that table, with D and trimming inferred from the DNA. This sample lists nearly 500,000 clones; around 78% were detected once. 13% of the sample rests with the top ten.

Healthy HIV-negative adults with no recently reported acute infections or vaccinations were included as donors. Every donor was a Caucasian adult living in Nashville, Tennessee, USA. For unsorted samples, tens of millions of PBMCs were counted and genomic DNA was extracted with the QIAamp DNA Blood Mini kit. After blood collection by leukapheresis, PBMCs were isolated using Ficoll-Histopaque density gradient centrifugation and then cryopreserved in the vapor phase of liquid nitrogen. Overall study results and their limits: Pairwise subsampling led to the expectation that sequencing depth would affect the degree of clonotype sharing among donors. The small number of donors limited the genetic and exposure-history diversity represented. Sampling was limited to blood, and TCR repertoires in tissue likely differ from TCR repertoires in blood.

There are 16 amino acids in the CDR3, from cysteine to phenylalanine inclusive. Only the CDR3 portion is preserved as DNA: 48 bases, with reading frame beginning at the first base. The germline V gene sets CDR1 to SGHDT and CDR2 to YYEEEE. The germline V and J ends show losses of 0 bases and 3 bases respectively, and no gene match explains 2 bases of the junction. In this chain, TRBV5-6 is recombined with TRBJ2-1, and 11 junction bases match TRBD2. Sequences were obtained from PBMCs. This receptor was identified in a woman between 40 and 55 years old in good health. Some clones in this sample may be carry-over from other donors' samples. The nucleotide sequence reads TGTGCCAGCAGCTTGGCTGGGACTAGCGGCTACAATGAGCAGTTCTTC. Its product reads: CASSLAGTSGYNEQFF.